One sample yielded the 22 T cell receptor beta chains listed below, sequenced in a study of T cells in Graves' hyperthyroidism and ophthalmopathy. Amplification yielded TCR beta CDR3 regions, with RNA transcripts as the source. Researchers ran a first-round RT-PCR on the TCR CDR3 using the HTBI primer set. TCRdb reanalysed the multiplex PCR reads using MiXCR and keeps one entry per CDR3 protein. The data show more than 300,000 distinct CDR3 sequences, 13% to 15% seen once. The sequenced material came from blood. These receptors came from a woman aged 25 to 39 with Graves' ophthalmopathy.

This clonotype was seen many times. The chain is built from TRBV7-8 and TRBJ1-5; D might be TRBD1 (5 bases). Germline-derived CDR1 and CDR2 are SGHVS and FQNEAQ. The CDR3 has 16 amino acids. The germline V and J ends were trimmed by 1 base and 1 base, with 11 bases remaining between them. The CDR3 nucleotides read TGTGCCAGCAGCTTAGTAGGAGGGGAAAGCAATCAGCCCCAGCATTTT. It yields the protein CASSLVGGESNQPQHF.

This clonotype has a count of ten or more. The chain has TRBV24-1 and TRBJ2-5; perhaps TRBD1 as D (5 bases). The CDR3 contains 15 residues. Trimming took off 5 bases at V and 5 bases at J, with 17 bases between the two ends. Germline CDR1 and CDR2: KGHDR and SFDVKD. CDR3 DNA sequence: TGTGCCACCAGTGCAGGGCTGGCATTTAGGGAGACCCAGTACTTC. The encoded protein is CATSAGLAFRETQYF.

This clonotype was counted many times. This rearrangement joins TRBV28 to TRBJ1-5, with 7 bases that match TRBD1. Per the germline V gene, CDR1 is MDHEN and CDR2 is SYDVKM. The ends lost 7 bases at V and 6 bases at J; junction bases unmatched: 9. This CDR3 has 14 residues. The CDR3 region is CASTRQGRGQPQHF. The CDR3 DNA reads TGTGCCAGCACCCGACAGGGTAGGGGTCAGCCCCAGCATTTT.

This clonotype was observed a handful of times. Its ends do not fully match the called genes, so a read error is possible. The chain carries TRBV19 and TRBJ2-1; D gene uncertain. Germline loops: CDR1 LNHDA, CDR2 SQIVND (reference sequence). The length of the CDR3 is 13 residues. The CDR3 DNA reads TGTGCCAGTAGTGTAGAGAACTACAATGAGCAGTTCTTC. It codes for CASSVENYNEQFF. The whole variable domain, filled in from reference TRBV19 and TRBJ2-1, reads DGGITQSPKYLFRKEGQNVTLSCEQNLNHDAMYWYRQDPGQGLRLIYYSQIVNDFQKGDIAEGYSVSREKKESFPLTVTSAQKNPTAFYLCASSVENYNEQFFGPGTRLTVL.

Comments on this clonotype: This could be a read error, since a much larger clone is one nucleotide away. The rearrangement links TRBV10-2 to TRBJ2-1; unclear D gene. CDR3 size: 15 residues. V lost 9 bases to trimming and J lost 0 bases, with 15 bases between them. Germline loops: CDR1 WSHSY, CDR2 SAAADI. CDR3 in amino acids: CASVVGKSSYNEQFF. CDR3 sequence (DNA): TGCGCCAGTGTAGTGGGAAAGAGCTCCTACAATGAGCAGTTCTTC.

This clonotype was counted between two and nine times. V is TRBV5-4 and J is TRBJ2-5; D unclear. V shed 3 bases and J shed 1 base, with 7 bases lying between them. CDR1 and CDR2 from the germline V gene are SGHNT and YYREEE (reference sequence). CDR3 length equals 13 residues. CDR3 loop: CASSSHPQETQYF. For the CDR3, the DNA is TGTGCCAGCAGCTCACACCCCCAAGAGACCCAGTACTTC.

This clonotype was counted many times. V gene TRBV5-6 combines with J gene TRBJ2-5, with TRBD1 matching 8 bases. Germline CDR1 is SGHDT and CDR2 is YYEEEE. The CDR3 is 15 residues long. Losses at the gene ends were 5 bases for V and 5 bases for J; bases not matched to a gene: 11. As DNA, the CDR3 is TGTGCCAGCAGGGGTAGAGGACAGGGCAAGGAGACCCAGTACTTC. Protein: CASRGRGQGKETQYF.

In its sample, this clonotype was seen many times. V gene TRBV4-1 combines with J gene TRBJ1-1; maybe TRBD1 (5 bases). V gave up 3 bases and J gave up 0 bases, with 8 bases separating them. CDR3 length equals 14 residues. Germline assignment: CDR1 MGHRA and CDR2 YSYEKL. The CDR3 sequence: CASSQGPMNTEAFF. In DNA, the CDR3 is TGCGCCAGCAGCCAGGGACCGATGAACACTGAAGCTTTCTTT.

This clonotype was counted ten times or more. The genes are TRBV7-3 and TRBJ1-1; D is possibly TRBD1 (5 bases). The CDR3 loop spans 16 amino acids. Looked up from germline, CDR1 is SGHTA and CDR2 is FQGTGA. V was trimmed by 2 bases and J by 6 bases, leaving 19 bases between them. In nucleotides, the CDR3 is TGTGCCAGCAGCTTATATCAGGCGGGGCAGGGCTCTGAAGCTTTCTTT. Its translation: CASSLYQAGQGSEAFF.

Many counts were recorded for this clonotype. This rearrangement joins TRBV12-3 or TRBV12-4 to TRBJ2-5; 11 nucleotides match TRBD2. The CDR3 is 17 amino acids. J was trimmed by 3 bases and V by 7 bases; bases with no gene match: 13. This CDR3 reads CASILAPGTSGEETQYF. CDR3 in DNA: TGTGCCAGCATTCTAGCACCCGGGACTAGCGGCGAAGAGACCCAGTACTTC.

There are many counts of this clonotype. J is TRBJ1-2 and V is TRBV12-3 or TRBV12-4; 8 bases are shared with TRBD1. The CDR3 sequence is 15 residues long. V was pared by 6 bases and J by 4 bases, with 10 bases of the junction left unmatched. The CDR3 here is CASRNGQGLGYGYTF. CDR3 nucleotide sequence: TGTGCCAGCAGGAATGGACAGGGCCTGGGCTATGGCTACACCTTC.

This clonotype was observed at least ten times. CDR3 region: CASSSLAGVINEQFF. CDR3 DNA sequence: TGTGCCAGCAGCTCATTAGCGGGGGTCATAAATGAGCAGTTCTTC. The chain carries TRBV7-9 and TRBJ2-1; the match to TRBD2 covers 9 bases. V gave up 4 bases and J gave up 7 bases; unmatched junction bases: 8. The CDR3 has 15 amino acids. The V gene's germline CDR1 is SEHNR and CDR2 FQNEAQ (reference sequence).

Regarding this clonotype: A read error may be the cause here, since a much bigger clone is one base away. The gene calls are TRBV29-1 and TRBJ2-1; a possible D gene is TRBD2 (6 bases). Germline loops: CDR1 SQVTM, CDR2 ANQGSEA. The CDR3 runs to 15 residues. The CDR3 protein is CSVEDHGGSYNKQFF. Here the CDR3 DNA reads TGCAGCGTTGAAGATCACGGAGGGTCCTACAATAAGCAGTTCTTC.

In this sample, this clonotype turned up many times. V and J are TRBV12-3 or TRBV12-4 and TRBJ2-7; D is undetermined. V gave up 5 bases and J gave up 1 base, with 18 bases separating them. The CDR3 totals 16 residues. CDR3 sequence (DNA): TGTGCCAGCAGTCCCTATGCGAACGTCGGGTCCTACGAGCAGTACTTC. Amino acid sequence: CASSPYANVGSYEQYF.

This clonotype was seen at least ten times. A much bigger clone sits one base away, suggesting this may be a read error. This sequence joins TRBV18 and TRBJ2-3; D tentatively fits TRBD1 or TRBD2 (5 bases each). This CDR3 has 15 residues. V was cut by 10 bases and J by 0 bases, with 17 bases left in between. The V gene's germline CDR1 is KGHSH and CDR2 LQKENI. CDR3 residues: CANSTGTKSTDTQYF. The CDR3 DNA sequence: TGTGCCAACTCCACCGGGACCAAGAGCACAGATACGCAGTATTTT.

The CDR3: CSAQRAGGPYGELFF. The CDR3 coding sequence is TGCAGCGCCCAACGAGCGGGGGGGCCGTACGGGGAGCTGTTTTTT. This rearrangement joins TRBV29-1 to TRBJ2-2; 10 bases agree with TRBD2. V trimming: 7 bases; J trimming: 7 bases; junction bases outside the gene matches: 12. This CDR3 comprises 15 residues. CDR1 SQVTM and CDR2 ANQGSEA come from the germline V gene.

This clonotype showed up just a few times. V gene TRBV7-9 combines with J gene TRBJ2-2, with a weak D call TRBD1 (6 bases). V lost 5 bases and J lost 5, with 18 bases in between. Germline CDR1 reads SEHNR; CDR2 reads FQNEAQ (reference sequence). CDR3 length equals 16 residues. The DNA for the CDR3 is TGTGCCAGCAGCCTACTGGCAGGGGCTCGGACCGGGGAGCTGTTTTTT. Translating gives CASSLLAGARTGELFF. The full variable domain, its missing parts supplied by reference TRBV7-9 and TRBJ2-2, is DTGVSQNPRHKITKRGQNVTFRCDPISEHNRLYWYRQTLGQGPEFLTYFQNEAQLEKSRLLSDRFSAERPKGSFSTLEIQRTEQGDSAMYLCASSLLAGARTGELFFGEGSRLTVL.

To note about this clonotype: Just one base apart from a much larger clone, this may be a read error. The V and J genes are TRBV7-2 and TRBJ2-7; D unclear. V was clipped by 8 bases and J by 5 bases, with 10 bases between them. Per the germline V gene, CDR1 is SGHTA and CDR2 is FQGNSA. The CDR3 sequence is 11 residues long. The CDR3 is CASGLVDEQYF. CDR3 nucleotide sequence: TGTGCCAGCGGCCTGGTTGACGAGCAGTACTTC.

This chain connects TRBV2 to TRBJ2-7; TRBD1 agrees at 7 bases. The germline gives CDR1 SNHLY, CDR2 FYNNEI. J lost 1 base, V lost 6 bases, and 9 bases had no gene match. The CDR3 length is 15 residues. CDR3 sequence (DNA): TGTGCCAGCAGGGAGTCGACAGGGTCTTCCTACGAGCAGTACTTC. This sequence encodes CASRESTGSSYEQYF.

The sample holds many counts of this clonotype. The V gene is TRBV12-3 or TRBV12-4, the J gene TRBJ2-5; D is unclear. The CDR3 length is 11 residues. V gave up 3 bases and J gave up 7 bases, with 6 bases separating them. CDR3 coding DNA: TGTGCCAGCAGTTTTGGAGCGACCCAGTACTTC. Translated: CASSFGATQYF.

This clonotype showed up many times. The rearrangement joins TRBV12-3 or TRBV12-4 to TRBJ1-4, with TRBD1 matching 7 bases. Trimming cost V 1 base and J 8 bases; bases outside gene matches: 13. The CDR3 spans 17 residues. The CDR3 loop is CASSLGLIRGTEEKLFF. The CDR3 DNA sequence: TGTGCCAGCAGTTTAGGATTAATCAGGGGGACCGAGGAAAAACTGTTTTTT.

This clonotype was seen a few times. This chain links TRBV7-2 with TRBJ2-3; D might be TRBD2 (6 bases). Trimming pared 5 bases from V and 9 bases from J, leaving 27 bases between. The CDR3 has 17 amino acids. CDR1 and CDR2 (germline): SGHTA, FQGNSA. CDR3 DNA sequence: TGTGCCAGCAGCGTTAGACTAGGGGAGATTGAGGGAGTCACGCAGTATTTT. It codes for CASSVRLGEIEGVTQYF.